These 8 T cell receptor beta chains were sequenced from one sample in a study of cytomegalovirus exposure and HLA in healthy donors. PCR used 60 Vbeta primers and 13 Jbeta primers. Assay used: immunoSEQ multiplex PCR; TCRdb lists only in-frame clones, some missing. The sample records some 150,000 clones, about 75% being singletons. Sequenced input: PBMCs. These receptors were collected from a male donor in good health and CMV-seronegative.

This chain links TRBV5-1 with TRBJ2-6; D is unresolved. Germline V lookup: CDR1 SGHRS, CDR2 YFSETQ. The CDR3 has 16 amino acids. The V end lost 4 bases, the J end lost 0 bases, and 11 bases lay between the germline ends. CDR3 in amino acids: CASSQEVSSGANVLTF. DNA for the CDR3: TGCGCCAGCAGCCAGGAAGTGAGCTCTGGGGCCAACGTCCTGACTTTC.

The J gene is TRBJ2-1, the V gene TRBV7-2; no firm D call. CDR1 is SGHTA and CDR2 is FQGNSA in the germline V gene. This CDR3 comprises 13 residues. The germline V and J ends were trimmed by 6 bases and 3 bases, with 9 bases remaining between them. The DNA of the CDR3 is TGTGCCAGCAGTTTCCGGGTCTACAATGAGCAGTTCTTC. It codes for CASSFRVYNEQFF.

In this sample, this clone turned up a few times. The chain employs TRBV7-9 and TRBJ1-2; maybe TRBD1 (6 bases). The CDR3 contains 15 residues. Germline CDR1 and CDR2: SEHNR and FQNEAQ (reference sequence). With 1 base removed from V and 7 bases from J, the gap between germline ends came to 16 bases. CDR3 nucleotides: TGTGCCAGCAGCTTAGAACCCAGGGGTAGCACTGGCTACACCTTC. Its protein product is CASSLEPRGSTGYTF.

The V call is TRBV27, the J call TRBJ2-3, with 7 bases that match TRBD2. This CDR3 is built from 15 residues. CDR1 and CDR2 from the germline V gene are MNHEY and SMNVEV (reference sequence). Trimming at V came to 6 bases and at J to 1 base, leaving 7 bases not matched to a gene. In DNA, the CDR3 is TGTGCCAGCAGCCCGGGGGGACCGGGCACAGATACGCAGTATTTT. Translated, it gives CASSPGGPGTDTQYF.

The V call is TRBV7-2, the J call TRBJ2-3, with D possibly matching TRBD1 (6 bases). The CDR3 sequence is 16 residues long. V was pared by 5 bases and J by 1 base, with 16 bases between. The germline V gene encodes CDR1 SGHTA and CDR2 FQGNSA. CDR3 region: CASSPRGGIRTDTQYF. CDR3 coding DNA: TGTGCCAGCAGCCCGAGAGGGGGTATCCGCACAGATACGCAGTATTTT.

V and J are TRBV6-1 and TRBJ2-7; 8 bases line up with TRBD1. V was pared by 6 bases and J by 1 base, with 8 bases of the junction left unmatched. The CDR3 sequence is 15 residues long. CDR1 is MNHNS, CDR2 SASEGT, per germline. The CDR3 is CASSADRGRSYEQYF. CDR3 sequence (DNA): TGTGCCAGCAGCGCAGACAGGGGACGTTCCTACGAGCAGTACTTC.

CDR3 in DNA: TGTGCCAGCAGTGAACTTCTTTACACTGAAGCTTTCTTT. It specifies CASSELLYTEAFF. This chain uses TRBV2 with TRBJ1-1; no firm D call. The V gene's germline CDR1 is SNHLY and CDR2 FYNNEI. This CDR3 region has 13 residues. Trimming took off 2 bases at V and 3 bases at J, with 7 bases between the two ends.

This clone was counted only a few times. The chain carries TRBV2 and TRBJ1-6, with 9 positions matching TRBD1. V was clipped by 8 bases and J by 7 bases; unmatched bases: 12. This CDR3 region has 16 residues. Per the germline V gene, CDR1 is SNHLY and CDR2 is FYNNEI. The DNA of the CDR3 is TGTGCCAGCGAACCCCCGGACAGGGGCTACAATTCACCCCTCCACTTT. Translating gives CASEPPDRGYNSPLHF.